This record concerns one T cell receptor (beta chain) sequence. What antigen it recognizes has not been identified. One base away there is no much larger clone; base qualities are not given. The data are from a study of T cell responses to AZD1222 COVID-19 vaccine (dated by TCRdb to the early 2020s). Broadly, across the study: AZD1222 recipients given second doses at about 4 weeks or at about 12 weeks were pooled, since spike-specific TCR depth and breadth were not found to differ between the two schedules. A total of 240 or so trial participants underwent TCR sequencing, of whom about 200 had received two doses of AZD1222 and approximately 25 had received two doses of the MenACWY control vaccine. Trial participants were enrolled into age subgroups of 18-55, 56-69 and 70-plus years, which contained about 150, 28 and 57 TCR-sequenced participants, respectively. Results and caveats for the whole study, not just this receptor: A significant rise in spike-specific TCR breadth and depth was observed after two AZD1222 doses relative to day 0 and relative to MenACWY recipients. The vaccine-associated CD4 TCRs covered the entire spike protein, and the dominant responses fell in regions 160-218 and 743-854. Reportedly, close to half of the unique spike-specific TCRs recognized epitopes lying outside the regions that are mutated in the B.1.351 and B.1.1.7 variants. Participants were mostly white British, with more females than males. The authors suggested clonal diversity may have been underestimated. In the small 56-69-year group, the increase in depth fell short of significance, most likely because of low power. Conclusions about previously exposed vaccinees are limited because only 5 or 6 AZD1222 recipients were SARS-CoV-2 seropositive at baseline. Because no day 14 peak-response samples were available, repertoires were characterized only after the peak T cell response.

What this sample's time point label stands for: baseline before first vaccination. The vaccinee samples were drawn from two UK trials, COV001 and COV002, one of which was a single-blind randomized controlled phase 2/3 trial testing AZD1222 (ChAdOx1 nCoV-19) in healthy adults. For TCRbeta chain sequencing, PBMC samples were collected from trial participants at day 0 and at day 28 after the second dose. The CDR3 regions of human TCRbeta chains were analyzed by immunosequencing. In the source study's methods: Repertoire TCRs were matched against a reference library of SARS-CoV-2-specific TCRs generated with the MIRA antigen-specificity platform. Breadth was defined as the fraction of unique TCRs that were SARS-CoV-2-associated. Depth was defined as the fraction of total T cells that were SARS-CoV-2-associated. Using the MIRA data, every spike-specific TCR was mapped to the spike region that the TCR reacted to and assigned to either a CD4 or a CD8 class. Log10-transformed breadth and depth values were compared by one-way ANOVA with Sidak's multiple comparisons tests. TCRdb provides this immuneACCESS table in a form limited to in-frame rearrangements. Some clones are lacking; in checked studies, under half of them reflect an unresolved V gene, and why the rest are absent is not known. The D gene and trimming were derived from the DNA, and the V and J assignments and clone size from that table. The sample table holds 60,000 to 75,000 clones, of which roughly 90% were seen once. 4% to 5% of the sample is held by the ten biggest clonotypes.

The V end gives up 1 base and the J end 8 bases, leaving 11 bases in the junction not matched to a gene. CDR1 LNHDA and CDR2 SQIVND were looked up in the germline V gene (reference sequence). The CDR3 spans 16 residues, from the cysteine through the phenylalanine. Of all the DNA, just the CDR3 is kept, 48 bases in frame from base 1. This clonotype was sampled from an adult in good health. Source: peripheral blood, taken on day 0 of AZD1222 vaccination. Recombination linked TRBV19 to TRBJ2-1; 7 bases in the junction line up with TRBD1. CDR3 reads: CASSIVSGNRGYEQFF. The DNA is as follows: TGTGCCAGTAGTATAGTTTCAGGAAACAGGGGATATGAGCAGTTCTTC.